Shown below are 16 T cell receptor beta chains from a single sample sequenced in a study of blood T cell repertoires in COVID-19. The table came from immunoSEQ multiplex PCR; TCRdb's copy has only in-frame clones and leaves some out. The sample carries a few hundred thousand clones, about 86% recorded once. Sequenced: PBMCs or T cells enriched from blood (not recorded which). Receptor source: a man aged 45-60 years who had recovered from COVID-19.

This chain uses TRBV5-1 with TRBJ1-4, with TRBD1 as a possible D gene (5 bases). The CDR3 is 14 residues long. Trimming pared 0 bases from V and 8 bases from J, leaving 11 bases between. Germline V lookup: CDR1 SGHRS, CDR2 YFSETQ. In nucleotides, the CDR3 is TGCGCCAGCAGCTTGGAGGGGTTTGGGGAAAAACTGTTTTTT. It encodes CASSLEGFGEKLFF.

This chain uses TRBV6-2 or TRBV6-3 with TRBJ2-7, with 8 bases aligning to TRBD2. Germline-derived CDR1 and CDR2 are MNHEY and SVGEGT. Trimming at V came to 4 bases and at J to 3 bases, leaving 11 bases not matched to a gene. The CDR3 loop spans 16 amino acids. The CDR3 is CASSLRESGLGYEQYF. The CDR3 DNA is TGTGCCAGCAGTTTAAGGGAGTCGGGACTAGGCTACGAGCAGTACTTC.

The CDR3 coding sequence is TGTGCCAGCAGCCGAAGGGGGAACACTGAAGCTTTCTTT. Its translation is CASSRRGNTEAFF. The chain carries TRBV12-3 or TRBV12-4 and TRBJ1-1; D may be TRBD1 (5 bases). The V gene lost 6 bases and the J gene lost 1 base, with 9 bases spanning the gap. The CDR3 has 13 amino acids.

This chain joins TRBV5-5 and TRBJ2-3, with 8 nucleotides matching TRBD2. Trimming cost V 4 bases and J 0 bases; bases outside gene matches: 7. CDR3 length: 16 residues. Per the germline V gene, CDR1 is SGHKS and CDR2 is YYEKEE (reference sequence). The CDR3 DNA follows: TGTGCCAGCAGCCTGCGGGCTAGCGGGAGCACAGATACGCAGTATTTT. Translating it yields CASSLRASGSTDTQYF.

The genes are TRBV6-5 and TRBJ1-2; 9 bases match TRBD1. V lost 5 bases and J lost 5; bases outside the gene matches: 3. The germline gives CDR1 MNHEY, CDR2 SVGAGI. This CDR3 has 13 residues. CDR3 residues: CASSLQGAYGYTF. The CDR3 bases are TGTGCCAGCAGTCTACAGGGGGCGTATGGCTACACCTTC.

The chain combines TRBV27 with TRBJ2-1; 15 positions agree with TRBD2. J lost 6 bases, V lost 6 bases, and 15 bases had no gene match. Germline CDR1 is MNHEY and CDR2 is SMNVEV (reference sequence). The CDR3 consists of 19 residues. Here the CDR3 reads CASRVLGLAGGPSGNEQFF. DNA of the CDR3: TGTGCCAGCAGGGTACTTGGACTAGCGGGAGGGCCCTCCGGCAATGAGCAGTTCTTC.

Concerning this clone itself: The junction departs from the called germline gene at one end, perhaps through a read error. The chain carries TRBV7-7 and TRBJ2-1; TRBD2 matches at 8 bases. This CDR3 spans 17 amino acids. Per the germline V gene, CDR1 is SSHAT and CDR2 is FNYEAQ (reference sequence). Here the CDR3 DNA reads TGTGCTAGCAGCTTAAGTTTTGGGGCGGGAGGCAGCAATGAGCAGTTCTTC. Encoded protein: CASSLSFGAGGSNEQFF.

The chain employs TRBV15 and TRBJ1-1, with 7 nucleotides matching TRBD1. CDR1 is LNHNV and CDR2 is YYDKDF in the germline V gene (reference sequence). Trimming cost V 5 bases and J 6 bases; bases outside gene matches: 3. There are 12 residues in the CDR3. For the CDR3, the DNA is TGTGCCACCAGCGGCACAGGGGCTGAAGCTTTCTTT. This gives the protein CATSGTGAEAFF. Using reference TRBV15 and TRBJ1-1 for the parts outside the CDR3, the full variable domain is DAMVIQNPRYQVTQFGKPVTLSCSQTLNHNVMYWYQQKSSQAPKLLFHYYDKDFNNEADTPDNFQSRRPNTSFCFLDIRSPGLGDTAMYLCATSGTGAEAFFGQGTRLTVV.

This clone was seen just once. The chain uses TRBV28 and TRBJ2-1; 8 positions agree with TRBD2. Per the germline V gene, CDR1 is MDHEN and CDR2 is SYDVKM. The CDR3 has 15 amino acids. J gave up 5 bases and V 6 bases, and 9 bases lay outside the gene matches. The CDR3, as DNA: TGTGCCAGCAGCCACATCACTAGCGGTGACAATGAGCAGTTCTTC. Translated: CASSHITSGDNEQFF.

This rearrangement joins TRBV7-9 to TRBJ2-1; TRBD1 aligns across 7 bases. Germline V gives CDR1 SEHNR, CDR2 FQNEAQ (reference sequence). The CDR3 length is 16 residues. The trim removed 5 bases at V and 5 bases at J, leaving 12 bases unmatched. The CDR3 nucleotides read TGTGCCAGCAGCCTCGTAACCGGGACAGTTAACAATGAGCAGTTCTTC. Protein product: CASSLVTGTVNNEQFF.

Here the CDR3 DNA reads TGTGCCAGCAGTTCCCCGGGAGGTAGCTCCTACGAGCAGTACTTC. The encoded protein is CASSSPGGSSYEQYF. V gene TRBV28 combines with J gene TRBJ2-7, with TRBD2 matching over 7 bases. The J segment lost 0 bases and the V segment lost 4 bases, leaving 6 bases of the junction unmatched. Germline assignment: CDR1 MDHEN and CDR2 SYDVKM. The CDR3 spans 15 residues.

J is TRBJ2-3 and V is TRBV24-1, with TRBD2 identical over 11 bases. The CDR3 sequence is 16 residues long. V shed 4 bases and J 2 bases; nucleotides not matched to a gene: 4. The germline CDR1 and CDR2 sequences are KGHDR and SFDVKD. The CDR3 reads CATSDPLAGATDTQYF. The CDR3 nucleotides read TGTGCCACCAGTGACCCACTAGCGGGGGCCACAGATACGCAGTATTTT.

This clone has a single count. The V call is TRBV7-2, the J call TRBJ2-1; TRBD2 agrees at 8 bases. In germline, CDR1 is SGHTA, CDR2 FQGNSA. This CDR3 contains 13 residues. With 2 bases clipped from V and 10 bases from J, the junction kept 4 bases outside the gene matches. CDR3 protein: CASSLLAGAEQFF. DNA for the CDR3: TGTGCCAGCAGCTTACTAGCGGGCGCAGAGCAGTTCTTC.

This chain uses TRBV6-5 with TRBJ1-1; D ambiguous. The CDR3 spans 16 residues. Trimming removed 4 bases at V and 0 bases at J, with 15 bases between. The germline gives CDR1 MNHEY, CDR2 SVGAGI. CDR3: CASSSDLLYMNTEAFF. CDR3 bases: TGTGCCAGCAGTTCCGACCTACTATACATGAACACTGAAGCTTTCTTT.

The V gene is TRBV7-8, the J gene TRBJ2-1; 7 bases match TRBD2. The CDR3 is 16 residues long. J gave up 7 bases and V 4 bases, and 13 bases lay outside the gene matches. The V gene's germline CDR1 is SGHVS and CDR2 FQNEAQ. CDR3 bases: TGTGCCAGCAGCTCTCGCGGGAGACCTTGGAGGAATGAGCAGTTCTTC. It yields the protein CASSSRGRPWRNEQFF.

J is TRBJ2-3 and V is TRBV24-1, with 9 bases that match TRBD2. The CDR3 has 18 residues. Trimming cost V 4 bases and J 1 base; bases outside gene matches: 11. CDR1 is KGHDR and CDR2 is SFDVKD in the germline V gene. The CDR3 coding sequence is TGTGCCACCAGTGACCCTGCGGGAGGGGGATTAGGCACAGATACGCAGTATTTT. Protein sequence: CATSDPAGGGLGTDTQYF.